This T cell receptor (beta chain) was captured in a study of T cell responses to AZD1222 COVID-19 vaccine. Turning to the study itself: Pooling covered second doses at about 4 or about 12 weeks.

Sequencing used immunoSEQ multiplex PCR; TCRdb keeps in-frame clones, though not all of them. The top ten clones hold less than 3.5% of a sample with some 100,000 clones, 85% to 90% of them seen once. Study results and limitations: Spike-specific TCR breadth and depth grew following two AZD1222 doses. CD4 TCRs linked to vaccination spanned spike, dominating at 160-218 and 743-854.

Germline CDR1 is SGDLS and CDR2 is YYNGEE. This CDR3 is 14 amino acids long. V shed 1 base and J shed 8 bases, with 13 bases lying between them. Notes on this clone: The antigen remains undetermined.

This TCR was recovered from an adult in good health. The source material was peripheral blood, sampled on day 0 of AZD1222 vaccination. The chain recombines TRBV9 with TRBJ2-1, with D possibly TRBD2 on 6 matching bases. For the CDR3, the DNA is TGTGCCAGCAGCGTACGGGACTGGGCGGATGAGCAGTTCTTC. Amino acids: CASSVRDWADEQFF. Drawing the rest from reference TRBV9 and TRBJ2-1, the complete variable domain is DSGVTQTPKHLITATGQRVTLRCSPRSGDLSVYWYQQSLDQGLQFLIQYYNGEERAKGNILERFSAQQFPDLHSELNLSSLELGDSALYFCASSVRDWADEQFFGPGTRLTVL.